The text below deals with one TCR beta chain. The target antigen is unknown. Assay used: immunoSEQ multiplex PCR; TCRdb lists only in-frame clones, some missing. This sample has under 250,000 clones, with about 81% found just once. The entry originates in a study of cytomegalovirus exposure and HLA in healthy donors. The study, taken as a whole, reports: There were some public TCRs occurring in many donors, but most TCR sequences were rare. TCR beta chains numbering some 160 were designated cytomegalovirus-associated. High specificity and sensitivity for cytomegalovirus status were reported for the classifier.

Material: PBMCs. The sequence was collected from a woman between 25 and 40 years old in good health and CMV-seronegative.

This chain's CDR3 is CSVGMGRTSVTDTQYF. DNA of the CDR3: TGCAGCGTTGGAATGGGGAGGACTAGCGTTACAGATACGCAGTATTTT. V is TRBV29-1 and J is TRBJ2-3; 9 nucleotides agree with TRBD2. J gave up 3 bases and V 4 bases, and 11 bases lay outside the gene matches. This CDR3 comprises 16 residues. CDR1 and CDR2 from the germline V gene are SQVTM and ANQGSEA.